The 17 T cell receptor beta chains below were found in one sample sequenced in a study of OX40 agonist ivuxolimab in advanced cancers. Sequencing was performed with immunoSEQ multiplex PCR; in TCRdb, only in-frame clones are kept and a portion is missing. The sample holds tens of thousands of clones, 80% to 90% seen once. The sample was CD4+ or CD8+ T cells sorted from blood, taken in a trial of the OX40 agonist ivuxolimab. The receptors stem from an adult with an advanced solid tumor such as melanoma, head and neck, liver or kidney cancer.

J is TRBJ2-3 and V is TRBV5-4, with TRBD2 matching over 11 bases. V lost 4 bases to trimming and J lost 2 bases; unmatched junction nucleotides: 3. The CDR3 runs to 15 residues. Germline V gene lookup returns CDR1 SGHNT and CDR2 YYREEE (reference sequence). The CDR3 coding sequence is TGTGCCAGCAGCAAGGGACTAGCGGTCACAGATACGCAGTATTTT. It encodes CASSKGLAVTDTQYF.

The chain combines TRBV6-4 with TRBJ2-2; tentatively, D is TRBD1 or TRBD2 (5 bases each). Between the trimmed V and J ends, which lost 8 bases and 7 bases, there was a span of 5 bases. The germline V gene has CDR1 MRHNA and CDR2 SNTAGT. This CDR3 is built from 10 residues. This chain's CDR3 is CASGGGELFF. The DNA of the CDR3 is TGTGCCAGCGGGGGCGGGGAGCTGTTTTTT.

The chain joins TRBV5-1 to TRBJ2-2; 10 nucleotides align to TRBD2. Germline assignment: CDR1 SGHRS and CDR2 YFSETQ. The CDR3 is 17 amino acids. J gave up 2 bases and V 4 bases, and 8 bases lay outside the gene matches. The CDR3 region is CASSQSSGGPNTGELFF. For the CDR3, the DNA is TGCGCCAGCAGCCAGAGTAGCGGGGGGCCCAACACCGGGGAGCTGTTTTTT.

The rearrangement links TRBV5-4 to TRBJ1-2; a possible D gene is TRBD1 (6 bases). Trimming stripped 3 bases from V and 3 bases from J, with 15 bases between. This CDR3 contains 15 residues. The germline CDR1 and CDR2 sequences are SGHNT and YYREEE (reference sequence). Here the CDR3 reads CASSSAQGRDYGYTF. The CDR3 bases are TGTGCCAGCAGCTCGGCACAGGGAAGGGACTATGGCTACACCTTC.

This clone showed up just once. CDR3 DNA sequence: TGTGCCAGCAGTGAAAGCTCAGGCAATCCGGAAAACTATGGCTACACCTTC. Amino acids: CASSESSGNPENYGYTF. This chain links TRBV27 with TRBJ1-2; D remains unclear. Germline V gene lookup returns CDR1 MNHEY and CDR2 SMNVEV (reference sequence). This CDR3 is 17 amino acids long. V lost 5 bases to trimming and J lost 2 bases, with 21 bases between them.

The chain combines TRBV28 with TRBJ1-5; D unclear. Germline V lookup: CDR1 MDHEN, CDR2 SYDVKM. This CDR3 region has 12 residues. Trimming stripped 6 bases from V and 6 bases from J, with 9 bases between. This CDR3 is CASSPLIQPQHF. The CDR3 DNA sequence: TGTGCCAGCAGCCCCCTGATTCAGCCCCAGCATTTT.

V usage is TRBV5-5 and J usage is TRBJ1-2; D might be TRBD1 (6 bases). The CDR3 consists of 14 residues. Trimming left V 2 bases short and J 6 bases short, with 14 bases between. Germline assignment: CDR1 SGHKS and CDR2 YYEKEE (reference sequence). This CDR3 is CASSLGGPVNGYTF. Here the CDR3 DNA reads TGTGCCAGCAGCTTAGGGGGGCCTGTTAATGGCTACACCTTC.

In its sample, this clone ranks as medium-sized. The rearrangement joins TRBV4-1 to TRBJ2-7, with 8 bases lining up with TRBD2. J was trimmed by 2 bases and V by 0 bases; bases with no gene match: 9. The CDR3 runs 17 residues. The germline CDR1 and CDR2 sequences are MGHRA and YSYEKL. The CDR3 DNA reads TGCGCCAGCAGCCAAGATCCCGGGAGGGGCACGACCTACGAGCAGTACTTC. It codes for CASSQDPGRGTTYEQYF.

This clone was seen a handful of times. This chain connects TRBV7-3 to TRBJ2-2; D uncertain. This CDR3 has 13 residues. V was clipped by 6 bases and J by 4 bases, with 9 bases between them. CDR1 is SGHTA and CDR2 is FQGTGA in the germline V gene. The CDR3 is CASSSYSTGELFF. Here the CDR3 DNA reads TGTGCCAGCAGTTCCTATAGCACCGGGGAGCTGTTTTTT.

This chain joins TRBV25-1 and TRBJ2-5, with D tentatively TRBD2 (6 bases). Germline V gene data show CDR1 as MGHDK and CDR2 as SYGVNS. The CDR3 spans 13 residues. V was clipped by 4 bases and J by 1 base, with 7 bases between them. The CDR3 DNA sequence: TGTGCCAGCAGTGTGGGGGGCCAAGAGACCCAGTACTTC. This sequence encodes CASSVGGQETQYF.

The V call is TRBV27, the J call TRBJ2-1, with TRBD2 matching over 10 bases. With V trimmed by 5 bases and J by 7 bases, 8 bases remained unmatched. Per germline, CDR1 MNHEY and CDR2 SMNVEV (reference sequence). The CDR3 is 15 amino acids. The CDR3 sequence is CASSLSSGSLNEQFF. DNA of the CDR3: TGTGCCAGCAGTCTCTCTAGCGGGAGTCTAAATGAGCAGTTCTTC.

V gene TRBV6-1 combines with J gene TRBJ1-5, with 8 bases lining up with TRBD1. The length of the CDR3 is 13 residues. Germline trimming cut 6 bases from V and 6 bases from J; bases unmatched to any gene: 4. Germline V gene lookup returns CDR1 MNHNS and CDR2 SASEGT. CDR3 DNA: TGTGCCAGCAGAGACAGGGGTGGTCAGCCCCAGCATTTT. Protein product: CASRDRGGQPQHF.

J is TRBJ2-7 and V is TRBV7-8; TRBD2 matches 12 bases. The J segment lost 6 bases and the V segment lost 4 bases, leaving 7 bases of the junction unmatched. Germline V gene data show CDR1 as SGHVS and CDR2 as FQNEAQ. This CDR3 region has 15 residues. The CDR3: CASSSTLAGGFEQYF. The CDR3 region has the DNA TGTGCCAGCAGCTCAACCCTAGCGGGAGGGTTCGAGCAGTACTTC.

The table lists this clone with a few counts. The CDR3, as DNA: TGTGCCAGCAGCCTATCCGCGGGAGCCTCCCAAGAGACCCAGTACTTC. Translating gives CASSLSAGASQETQYF. The V call is TRBV28, the J call TRBJ2-5; 7 nucleotides align to TRBD2. The germline V gene encodes CDR1 MDHEN and CDR2 SYDVKM. The CDR3 length is 16 residues. Trimming removed 6 bases from V and 1 base from J; junction bases left unmatched: 11.

The rearrangement links TRBV29-1 to TRBJ2-2; no definite D call. The CDR3 is 13 amino acids. CDR1 is SQVTM and CDR2 is ANQGSEA in the germline V gene. Trimming removed 3 bases from V and 0 bases from J, with 5 bases in between. The CDR3 loop is CSVDPANTGELFF. The CDR3 DNA sequence: TGCAGCGTTGATCCCGCGAACACCGGGGAGCTGTTTTTT.

The rearrangement links TRBV30 to TRBJ2-3; D possibly corresponds to TRBD2 (6 bases). Germline CDR1 GTSNPN, CDR2 SVGIG (reference sequence). V lost 0 bases, J lost 0 bases, and 10 bases lay in between. The CDR3 totals 15 residues. The DNA for the CDR3 is TGTGCCTGGAGTGTATTGGGGACTAGCACAGATACGCAGTATTTT. The encoded protein is CAWSVLGTSTDTQYF.

The gene calls are TRBV30 and TRBJ1-5; D is undetermined. The V gene's germline CDR1 is GTSNPN and CDR2 SVGIG (reference sequence). V shed 0 bases and J shed 2 bases, with 14 bases lying between them. CDR3 length: 16 amino acids. In DNA form, the CDR3 reads TGTGCCTGGAGTGTACCCCCCCTCGGGGGCAATCAGCCCCAGCATTTT. Its protein product is CAWSVPPLGGNQPQHF.